This TCR beta chain appears in the sequencing data of a study of cytomegalovirus exposure and HLA in healthy donors. In the study overall: An earlier analysis found some 120 million unique TCR beta sequences from around 180 million T cells.

Germline V CDR1 and CDR2: SGHAT, FQNNGV. Trimming left V 5 bases short and J 2 bases short, with 16 bases between. The CDR3 has 15 amino acids. Primers for the PCR totalled 60 Vbeta and 13 Jbeta. The table came from immunoSEQ multiplex PCR; TCRdb's copy has only in-frame clones and leaves some out. The sample records about 70,000 clones, 86% being singletons. This TCR came from a woman between 25 and 40 years old in good health and CMV-seronegative. This chain links TRBV11-2 with TRBJ2-7; TRBD2 might be the D (6 bases). The sequencing sample was made of PBMCs. CDR3 sequence: CASSPEGLSTYEQYF. As DNA, the CDR3 is TGTGCCAGCAGCCCGGAGGGGCTTTCAACCTACGAGCAGTACTTC.